Shown below are 4 T cell receptor beta chains from a single sample sequenced in a study of T cell responses to AZD1222 COVID-19 vaccine. The table came from immunoSEQ multiplex PCR; TCRdb's copy has only in-frame clones and leaves some out. This table has under 150,000 clones, roughly nine tenths appearing once. This material consisted of peripheral blood, taken 28 days after the second AZD1222 dose. These receptors were collected from an adult who received the AZD1222 COVID-19 vaccine.

The chain recombines TRBV19 with TRBJ1-1; 9 nucleotides line up with TRBD1. Germline CDR1 LNHDA, CDR2 SQIVND (reference sequence). With 7 bases clipped from V and 6 bases from J, the junction kept 6 bases outside the gene matches. CDR3 length: 13 amino acids. CDR3 coding DNA: TGTGCCAGTACCACGGGACAGGGCCCTGAAGCTTTCTTT. Its translation: CASTTGQGPEAFF.

This chain uses TRBV7-8 with TRBJ1-1, with 7 bases aligning to TRBD1. V lost 5 bases to trimming and J lost 7 bases; unmatched junction nucleotides: 7. Per germline, CDR1 SGHVS and CDR2 FQNEAQ. The CDR3 totals 13 residues. CDR3 in DNA: TGTGCCAGCAGCCCAGGGGGGGCCCGTGAAGCTTTCTTT. This gives the protein CASSPGGAREAFF.

This clone appeared once. The rearrangement links TRBV7-9 to TRBJ2-3; TRBD2 agrees at 8 bases. The germline gives CDR1 SEHNR, CDR2 FQNEAQ (reference sequence). The CDR3 consists of 14 residues. Losses at the gene ends were 5 bases for V and 1 base for J; bases not matched to a gene: 2. CDR3 DNA sequence: TGTGCCAGCAGCCCGACTAGCGGCACAGATACGCAGTATTTT. Its translation: CASSPTSGTDTQYF.

The chain recombines TRBV30 with TRBJ1-2; TRBD1 matches 7 bases. The germline gives CDR1 GTSNPN, CDR2 SVGIG (reference sequence). V lost 0 bases and J lost 6; bases outside the gene matches: 10. This CDR3 comprises 15 residues. CDR3: CAWSVVGQTIHGYTF. The CDR3 DNA is TGTGCCTGGAGTGTAGTGGGACAGACCATCCATGGCTACACCTTC.